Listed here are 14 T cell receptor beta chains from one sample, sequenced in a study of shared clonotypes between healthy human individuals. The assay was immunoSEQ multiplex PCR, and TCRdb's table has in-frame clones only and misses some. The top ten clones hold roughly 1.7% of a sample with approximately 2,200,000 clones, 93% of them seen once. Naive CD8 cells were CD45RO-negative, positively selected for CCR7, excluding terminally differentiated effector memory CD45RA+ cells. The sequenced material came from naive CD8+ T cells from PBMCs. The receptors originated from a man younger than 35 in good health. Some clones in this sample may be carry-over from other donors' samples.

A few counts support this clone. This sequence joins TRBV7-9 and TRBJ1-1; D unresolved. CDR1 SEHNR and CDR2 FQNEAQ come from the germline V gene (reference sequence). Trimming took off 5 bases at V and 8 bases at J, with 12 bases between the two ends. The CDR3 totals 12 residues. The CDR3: CASSTRHIEAFF. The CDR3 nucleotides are TGTGCCAGCAGCACCCGACACATAGAAGCTTTCTTT.

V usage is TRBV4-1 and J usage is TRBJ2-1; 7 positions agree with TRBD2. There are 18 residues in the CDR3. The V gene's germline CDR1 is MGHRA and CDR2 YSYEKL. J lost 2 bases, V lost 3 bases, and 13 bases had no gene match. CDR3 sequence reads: CASSHLIRGSYTYNEQFF. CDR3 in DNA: TGCGCCAGCAGCCATTTAATCCGCGGGAGCTACACCTACAATGAGCAGTTCTTC.

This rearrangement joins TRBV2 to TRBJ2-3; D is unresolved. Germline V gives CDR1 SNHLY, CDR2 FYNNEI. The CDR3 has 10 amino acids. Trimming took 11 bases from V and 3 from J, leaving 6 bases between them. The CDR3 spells CAVGTDTQYF. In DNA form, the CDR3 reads TGTGCCGTCGGGACAGATACGCAGTATTTT.

CDR3 DNA: TGTGCCAGCAGTTTCGGTGCGGACTCCTACAATGAGCAGTTCTTC. Translation: CASSFGADSYNEQFF. The chain employs TRBV28 and TRBJ2-1; D unclear. This CDR3 is built from 15 residues. Trimming shortened V by 3 bases and J by 0 bases, and 9 bases separated the two germline ends. Per germline, CDR1 MDHEN and CDR2 SYDVKM.

In nucleotides, the CDR3 is TGTGCCAGCAGCTTAGGGCCTAGCGGGACGTACACCGGGGAGCTGTTTTTT. It specifies CASSLGPSGTYTGELFF. The V and J genes are TRBV7-9 and TRBJ2-2; 9 bases agree with TRBD2. CDR1 is SEHNR, CDR2 FQNEAQ, per germline (reference sequence). CDR3 length: 17 residues. V was clipped by 1 base and J by 3 bases; unmatched bases: 6.

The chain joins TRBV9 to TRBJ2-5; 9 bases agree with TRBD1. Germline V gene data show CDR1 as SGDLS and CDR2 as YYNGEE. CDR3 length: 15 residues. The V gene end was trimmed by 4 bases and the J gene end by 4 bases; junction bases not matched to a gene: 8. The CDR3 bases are TGTGCCAGCAGCCGAACAGGGGGCGTGGGAGAGACCCAGTACTTC. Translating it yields CASSRTGGVGETQYF.

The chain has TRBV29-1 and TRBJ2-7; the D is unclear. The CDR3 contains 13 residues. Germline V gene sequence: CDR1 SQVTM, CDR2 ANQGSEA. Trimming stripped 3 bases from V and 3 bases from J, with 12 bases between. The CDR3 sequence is CSVDFEGSYEQYF. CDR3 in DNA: TGCAGCGTTGATTTTGAAGGAAGCTACGAGCAGTACTTC.

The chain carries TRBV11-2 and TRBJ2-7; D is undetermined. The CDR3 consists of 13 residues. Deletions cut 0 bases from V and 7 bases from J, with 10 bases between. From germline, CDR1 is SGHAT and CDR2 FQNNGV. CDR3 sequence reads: CASSLDRRLEQYF. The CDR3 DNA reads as TGTGCCAGCAGCTTAGATCGACGGCTAGAGCAGTACTTC.

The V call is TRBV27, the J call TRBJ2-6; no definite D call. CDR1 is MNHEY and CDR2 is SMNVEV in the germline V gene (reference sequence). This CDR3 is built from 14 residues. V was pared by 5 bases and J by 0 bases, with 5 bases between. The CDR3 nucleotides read TGTGCCAGCAGTACGAGCTCTGGGGCCAACGTCCTGACTTTC. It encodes CASSTSSGANVLTF.

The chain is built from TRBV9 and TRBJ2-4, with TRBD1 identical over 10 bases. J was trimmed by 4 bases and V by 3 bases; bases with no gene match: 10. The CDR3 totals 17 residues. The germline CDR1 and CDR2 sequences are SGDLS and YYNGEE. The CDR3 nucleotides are TGTGCCAGCAGCGCTAACCCCGGGACAGGGGTAAAAAACATTCAGTACTTC. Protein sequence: CASSANPGTGVKNIQYF.

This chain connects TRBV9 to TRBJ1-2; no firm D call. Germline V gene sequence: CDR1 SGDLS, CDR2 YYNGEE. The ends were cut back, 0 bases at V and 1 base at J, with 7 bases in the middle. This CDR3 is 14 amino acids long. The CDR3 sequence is CASSVGNGNYGYTF. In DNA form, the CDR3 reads TGTGCCAGCAGCGTAGGAAACGGTAACTATGGCTACACCTTC.

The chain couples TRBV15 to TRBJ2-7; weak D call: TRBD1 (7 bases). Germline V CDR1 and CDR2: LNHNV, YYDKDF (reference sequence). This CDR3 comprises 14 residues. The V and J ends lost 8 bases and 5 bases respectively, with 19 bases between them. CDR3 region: CATSGGFNVDEQYF. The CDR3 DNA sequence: TGTGCCACCTCAGGGGGGTTTAACGTAGACGAGCAGTACTTC.

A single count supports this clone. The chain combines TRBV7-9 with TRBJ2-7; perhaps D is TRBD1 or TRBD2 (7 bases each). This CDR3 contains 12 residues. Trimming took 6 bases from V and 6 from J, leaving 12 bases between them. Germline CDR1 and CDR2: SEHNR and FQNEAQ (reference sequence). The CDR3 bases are TGTGCCAGCAGTACAGGGGAGGGCGAGCAGTACTTC. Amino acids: CASSTGEGEQYF.

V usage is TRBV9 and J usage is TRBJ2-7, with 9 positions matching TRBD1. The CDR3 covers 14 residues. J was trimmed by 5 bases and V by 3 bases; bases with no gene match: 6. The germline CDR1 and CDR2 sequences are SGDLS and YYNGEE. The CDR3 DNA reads TGTGCCAGCAGCGCCGGGACAGGGACCCACGAGCAGTACTTC. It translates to CASSAGTGTHEQYF.